Described below is a single TCR beta chain sequence and its context. Between the trimmed V and J ends, which lost 4 bases and 6 bases, there was a span of 16 bases. The germline gives CDR1 SGDLS, CDR2 YYNGEE. The CDR3 consists of 14 residues. Enrolled through a virtual design, the participants were between roughly 18 and 100 years of age and came from about two dozen US areas. Cohort 3 donors were reported recovered after two negative PCRs, clearance, or symptom resolution. Per the study methods: Nucleated cell number was recorded as an estimate derived from reference gene primer amplification. Sequencing was performed with immunoSEQ multiplex PCR; in TCRdb, only in-frame clones are kept and a portion is missing. From that table come the V and J calls and clone size; the DNA was used to work out D and trimming. The sample holds 250,000 to 350,000 clones, more than 80% seen once. This specimen belongs to a study of blood T cell repertoires in COVID-19. Across the study: The cDNA or gDNA used as material had been derived from T cells, B-cell-depleted T cells, or PBMCs.

The receptor's source is a young woman who had recovered from COVID-19. This chain links TRBV9 with TRBJ1-1; D possibly corresponds to TRBD1 (6 bases). The sequencing input was PBMCs or T cells enriched from blood (not recorded which). The CDR3 loop is CASSLRAGESEAFF. The CDR3 DNA reads TGTGCCAGCAGCCTACGCGCAGGGGAATCTGAAGCTTTCTTT.